Listed below are T cell receptor beta chains from one sample, sequenced in a study of blood T cells in healthy people across ages. TCRdb re-called the 5' RACE reads with MiXCR, one entry per CDR3 protein. The sample has almost 550,000 distinct CDR3 sequences, around 24% seen once. A further study also used this sample, focusing on T cells of mothers and their children.

Input material: blood. The receptors shown here come from a boy aged 10-17 years in good health. The CDR3 runs from the conserved cysteine through the conserved F or W. A D gene is named only where the DNA matches it firmly. Part of the rows lack a size; the others show once, few, many or a class for expanded clones.

d_call clone_size j_call v_call cdr3_nt cdr3_aa
. few TRBJ2-7 TRBV29-1 TGCAGCGTTGAAGATCAGGGGACTTACGAGCAGTACTTC CSVEDQGTYEQYF
TRBD2 few TRBJ2-7 TRBV4-1 TGCGCCAGCAGCCAAGTAGTCGTGCGGGGGGCGGTAACCTACGAGCAGTACTTC CASSQVVVRGAVTYEQYF
. few TRBJ1-3 TRBV7-2 TGTGCCAGCAGCCCCGCGGGGGGCCTCGCTGGAAACACCATATATTTT CASSPAGGLAGNTIYF
. few TRBJ2-6 TRBV14 TGTGCCAGCAGCCAAGACGTGCCTGGGGCCAACGTCCTGACTTTC CASSQDVPGANVLTF
TRBD2 . TRBJ2-1 TRBV29-1 TGCAGCGTCCTAGGGGGGTCTAGCGGGGAATACAATGAGCAGTTCTTC CSVLGGSSGEYNEQFF
TRBD2 . TRBJ2-1 TRBV18 TGTGCCAGCTCACAGGCTAGCGGGGTGGCATCCTACAATGAGCAGTTCTTC CASSQASGVASYNEQFF
. few TRBJ1-6 TRBV9 TGTGCCAGCAGCGTAGGGTTGGGCCCCAATTCACCCCTCCACTTT CASSVGLGPNSPLHF
. . TRBJ1-4 TRBV7-2 TGTGCCAGCAGGGCGACAGGCTCCGTCCCTGAAAAACTGTTTTTT CASRATGSVPEKLFF
. . TRBJ2-7 TRBV12-3/TRBV12-4 TGTGCCAGCACGGCTAGCGAGTCCTACGAGCAGTACTTC CASTASESYEQYF
. few TRBJ1-4 TRBV6-2/TRBV6-3 TGTGCCAGCAGCGCCGGCTATGAAAAACTGTTTTTT CASSAGYEKLFF
. . TRBJ2-5 TRBV6-2/TRBV6-3 TGTGCCAGCAGTTACAGTCAGGGATTCGGAGAGACCCAGTACTTC CASSYSQGFGETQYF
TRBD1 . TRBJ2-7 TRBV25-1 TGTGCCAGCAGTGAACCGGGACAGGGCACCTACGAGCAGTACTTC CASSEPGQGTYEQYF
. few TRBJ2-5 TRBV9 TGTGCCAGCAGCCCCGATCTGGGAGGTGGCGGTGAGACCCAGTACTTC CASSPDLGGGGETQYF
TRBD2 . TRBJ2-3 TRBV15 TGTGCCACCAGCCCTCGGGCGCCGGGAGGAGATACGCAGTATTTT CATSPRAPGGDTQYF
TRBD2 few TRBJ2-3 TRBV12-3/TRBV12-4 TGTGCCAGCAGTCCCCGGACTAGCGGAACGCAGTATTTT CASSPRTSGTQYF
. . TRBJ1-2 TRBV28 TGTGCCAGCAGTCCGAGCGGGGCTCTAAAATCAGATGGCTACACCTTC CASSPSGALKSDGYTF
TRBD1 . TRBJ2-1 TRBV12-3/TRBV12-4 TGTGCCAGCAGCGACAACCAGGGGGCTTCGGGGTACAATGAGCAGTTCTTC CASSDNQGASGYNEQFF
TRBD2 few TRBJ2-7 TRBV29-1 TGCAGCGTTGAGGAGCGGGAATCCTACGAGCAGTACTTC CSVEERESYEQYF
. . TRBJ2-5 TRBV5-1 TGCGCCAGCAGTCCGATCGGGGCGGAAGAGACCCAGTACTTC CASSPIGAEETQYF
. . TRBJ2-3 TRBV29-1 TGCAGCGTTGGTCTAGAACACACAGATACGCAGTATTTT CSVGLEHTDTQYF
. few TRBJ2-5 TRBV7-2 TGTGCCAGCAGCTTAGCGGGAGGCTGGGAGACCCAGTACTTC CASSLAGGWETQYF
. . TRBJ1-5 TRBV7-9 TGTGCCAGCAGCGGACAGATCAATCAGCCCCAGCATTTT CASSGQINQPQHF
TRBD1 many TRBJ2-7 TRBV27 TGTGCCAGCAGTACCAGACAGGGGGACGAGCAGTACTTC CASSTRQGDEQYF
. few TRBJ1-1 TRBV6-2/TRBV6-3 TGTGCCAGCAGTTCAGGACAGAAACCCACTGAAGCTTTCTTT CASSSGQKPTEAFF
. . TRBJ2-5 TRBV4-2 TGTGCCAGCAGCCAAAACCAGGGTAATCAAGAGACCCAGTACTTC CASSQNQGNQETQYF
. . TRBJ2-6 TRBV12-3/TRBV12-4 TGTGCCAGCAGTTTCAGGGTGGGGGCCAACGTCCTGACTTTC CASSFRVGANVLTF
TRBD1 . TRBJ1-6 TRBV7-2 TGTGCCAGCAGCCTCCGTCCGGGACAGGCTGATCCCCTCCACTTT CASSLRPGQADPLHF
. . TRBJ2-2 TRBV15 TGTGCCACCAGCAGAGAGGGAGCCAGGGAGCTGTTTTTT CATSREGARELFF
TRBD2 . TRBJ2-5 TRBV4-3 TGCGCCAGCAGCCAAGACGGGACTAGCGGGCAAGAGACCCAGTACTTC CASSQDGTSGQETQYF
. . TRBJ2-3 TRBV28 TGTGCCAGCAGTTTAGATACCGCCCCACAGACCACAGATACGCAGTATTTT CASSLDTAPQTTDTQYF
TRBD1 few TRBJ1-2 TRBV10-3 TGTGCCATCAGCCCCGGGACAGGAGACTATGGCTACACCTTC CAISPGTGDYGYTF
. few TRBJ2-7 TRBV15 TGTGCCACCAGCAGAGATAGAAACAGGGCCTACGAGCAGTACTTC CATSRDRNRAYEQYF
TRBD1 few TRBJ2-7 TRBV12-5 TGTGCTAGTGGTTTGGGGACAGGCTACGAGCAGTACTTC CASGLGTGYEQYF
. few TRBJ2-5 TRBV4-1 TGCGCCAGCAGCCAAGAATATTCTCGGGGGCGAGAGACCCAGTACTTC CASSQEYSRGRETQYF
. . TRBJ1-2 TRBV4-3 TGCGCCAGCAGCCAAGATATCAGCCTTAACTATGGCTACACCTTC CASSQDISLNYGYTF
TRBD2 . TRBJ2-1 TRBV27 TGTGCCACCAGTGATCGAGCGGGGGTGTCCTACAATGAGCAGTTCTTC CATSDRAGVSYNEQFF
. . TRBJ1-3 TRBV3-1 TGTGCCAGCAGCCTGACCAGCGTCTCTGGAAACACCATATATTTT CASSLTSVSGNTIYF
. . TRBJ2-7 TRBV28 TGTGCCAGCAGTTCGGACAGGGAGGGACGTCGGTACTTC CASSSDREGRRYF
. . TRBJ2-7 TRBV4-3 TGCGCCAGCAGCCAAGATCACGGGGGTGGGTCCTACGAGCAGTACTTC CASSQDHGGGSYEQYF
. . TRBJ2-7 TRBV27 TGTGCCAGCAGTTTAGGAACACTCGATAAGCAGTACTTC CASSLGTLDKQYF
. . TRBJ2-7 TRBV28 TGTGCCAGCAGTCCGGGGGTTATCAGCGACGAGCAGTACTTC CASSPGVISDEQYF